This TCR beta chain was sequenced in a study of cytomegalovirus exposure and HLA in healthy donors. Study-wide results and limits: TCR sequences were mostly rare, though some public TCRs occurred in many donors. Cytomegalovirus association was assigned to more than 150 TCR beta chains. Reported results showed that the classifier diagnosed cytomegalovirus status with high specificity and sensitivity.

Trimming cost V 0 bases and J 7 bases, with 15 bases left between them. The CDR3 consists of 16 residues. The germline CDR1 and CDR2 sequences are WSHSY and SAAADI. On this clone: What it recognizes is unknown.

TCRdb's table, derived via immunoSEQ multiplex PCR, lists solely in-frame clones and lacks some. The sample lists 55,000 to 75,000 clones, about 91% occurring once. Donors came from a validation cohort of 95 to 150 subjects, distinct from the first 666-subject cohort. Material: PBMCs. This clonotype was obtained from a man aged 18 to 29 in good health and CMV-seronegative. V is TRBV10-2 and J is TRBJ2-2, with D possibly TRBD2 on 6 matching bases. The CDR3 sequence: CASSESRGPIRGELFF. As DNA, the CDR3 is TGCGCCAGCAGTGAGTCGCGGGGACCCATTCGCGGGGAGCTGTTTTTT.